Listed below are T cell receptor beta chains from one sample, sequenced in a study of blood T cell repertoires in COVID-19. Repertoires were generated with immunoSEQ multiplex PCR, while TCRdb's copy carries only in-frame clones and drops some. The sample consists of 300,000 to 400,000 clones, 85% to 90% of them appearing once. What was sequenced was peripheral blood. The receptors were sampled from a woman in her thirties with COVID-19, enrolled during active disease. Each CDR3 is given with its conserved first and last residue. Each record gives: J gene, V gene, clone size, D gene, CDR3 protein, CDR3 DNA. D genes are given only for firm matches. The size field is filled for only some rows; it gives once, few, many or a size class.

J gene: TRBJ1-4
V gene: TRBV2
clone size: .
D gene: .
CDR3 protein: CASSSSGFNEKLFF
CDR3 DNA: TGTGCCAGCAGCTCTTCGGGTTTTAATGAAAAACTGTTTTTT

J gene: TRBJ2-5
V gene: TRBV19
clone size: .
D gene: TRBD1
CDR3 protein: CASSSVQGAPETQYF
CDR3 DNA: TGTGCCAGTAGTTCCGTACAGGGGGCGCCGGAGACCCAGTACTTC

J gene: TRBJ2-7
V gene: TRBV21-1
clone size: .
D gene: .
CDR3 protein: CASSSGGGIREQYF
CDR3 DNA: TGTGCCAGCAGCAGCGGGGGGGGTATCCGGGAGCAGTACTTC

J gene: TRBJ1-6
V gene: TRBV5-4
clone size: .
D gene: .
CDR3 protein: CASSLDVANSPLHF
CDR3 DNA: TGTGCCAGCAGCTTGGACGTAGCGAATTCACCCCTCCACTTT

J gene: TRBJ2-1
V gene: TRBV4-1
clone size: .
D gene: TRBD2
CDR3 protein: CASSQEGLAGPYNEQFF
CDR3 DNA: TGCGCCAGCAGCCAAGAGGGACTAGCGGGACCCTACAATGAGCAGTTCTTC

J gene: TRBJ1-1
V gene: TRBV12-3/TRBV12-4
clone size: .
D gene: .
CDR3 protein: CASSLLLNTEAFF
CDR3 DNA: TGTGCCAGCAGTTTACTCCTGAACACTGAAGCTTTCTTT

J gene: TRBJ1-5
V gene: TRBV6-5
clone size: .
D gene: .
CDR3 protein: CASSYAHNQPQHF
CDR3 DNA: TGTGCCAGCAGTTATGCGCACAATCAGCCCCAGCATTTT

J gene: TRBJ2-3
V gene: TRBV6-6
clone size: .
D gene: TRBD1
CDR3 protein: CASGRAPQGGTDTQYF
CDR3 DNA: TGTGCCAGCGGTCGAGCACCTCAGGGGGGCACAGATACGCAGTATTTT

J gene: TRBJ1-4
V gene: TRBV18
clone size: .
D gene: .
CDR3 protein: CASSPAGIGATNEKLFF
CDR3 DNA: TGTGCCAGCTCGCCGGCGGGGATAGGGGCAACTAATGAAAAACTGTTTTTT

J gene: TRBJ2-1
V gene: TRBV19
clone size: .
D gene: TRBD2
CDR3 protein: CASSIGLAGVEVNGEQFF
CDR3 DNA: TGTGCCAGTAGTATAGGACTAGCGGGAGTAGAAGTTAATGGTGAGCAGTTCTTC

J gene: TRBJ1-2
V gene: TRBV12-5
clone size: .
D gene: TRBD1
CDR3 protein: CASGLGPLQGAGYYGYTF
CDR3 DNA: TGTGCTAGTGGTTTGGGTCCCCTACAGGGGGCCGGTTACTATGGCTACACCTTC

J gene: TRBJ1-6
V gene: TRBV27
clone size: .
D gene: TRBD1
CDR3 protein: CASSFIGGWDSPLHF
CDR3 DNA: TGTGCCAGCAGTTTTATAGGGGGCTGGGATTCACCCCTCCACTTT

J gene: TRBJ1-2
V gene: TRBV5-5
clone size: .
D gene: .
CDR3 protein: CASSLTGGYTF
CDR3 DNA: TGTGCCAGCAGCTTGACAGGCGGCTACACCTTC

J gene: TRBJ2-7
V gene: TRBV6-5
clone size: once
D gene: .
CDR3 protein: CASSYNRDYEQYF
CDR3 DNA: TGTGCCAGCAGTTACAACAGGGATTACGAGCAGTACTTC

J gene: TRBJ2-3
V gene: TRBV19
clone size: .
D gene: TRBD2
CDR3 protein: CASSSRLAGFTDTQYF
CDR3 DNA: TGTGCCAGTAGTTCCCGACTAGCGGGATTTACAGATACGCAGTATTTT

J gene: TRBJ1-2
V gene: TRBV30
clone size: .
D gene: TRBD1
CDR3 protein: CAWSGTGQGAFRRGYTF
CDR3 DNA: TGTGCCTGGAGTGGAACGGGACAGGGGGCGTTTCGGCGCGGCTACACCTTC

J gene: TRBJ1-4
V gene: TRBV5-1
clone size: .
D gene: .
CDR3 protein: CASSLEGSGVEKLFF
CDR3 DNA: TGCGCCAGCAGCTTGGAGGGCAGCGGAGTTGAAAAACTGTTTTTT

J gene: TRBJ2-1
V gene: TRBV19
clone size: .
D gene: .
CDR3 protein: CASSIGGVMYNEQFF
CDR3 DNA: TGTGCCAGTAGTATAGGGGGAGTTATGTACAATGAGCAGTTCTTC

J gene: TRBJ1-2
V gene: TRBV15
clone size: once
D gene: TRBD1
CDR3 protein: CATATDRGMVGYTF
CDR3 DNA: TGTGCCACCGCTACGGACAGGGGAATGGTTGGCTACACCTTC

J gene: TRBJ1-1
V gene: TRBV5-1
clone size: .
D gene: TRBD1
CDR3 protein: CASSLAGQGAAFF
CDR3 DNA: TGCGCCAGCAGCTTGGCGGGACAGGGGGCAGCTTTCTTT

J gene: TRBJ2-7
V gene: TRBV7-9
clone size: .
D gene: .
CDR3 protein: CASSPSGGREQYF
CDR3 DNA: TGTGCCAGCAGCCCCTCCGGGGGTCGGGAGCAGTACTTC

J gene: TRBJ2-1
V gene: TRBV10-3
clone size: .
D gene: TRBD2
CDR3 protein: CAITSGRSYNEQFF
CDR3 DNA: TGTGCCATCACTAGCGGGAGGTCCTACAATGAGCAGTTCTTC

J gene: TRBJ2-7
V gene: TRBV5-1
clone size: .
D gene: .
CDR3 protein: CASSSLQEGSNEQYF
CDR3 DNA: TGCGCCAGCAGCTCCCTACAGGAAGGTTCGAACGAGCAGTACTTC

J gene: TRBJ1-1
V gene: TRBV2
clone size: .
D gene: .
CDR3 protein: CASRGQYYPRAFF
CDR3 DNA: TGTGCCAGCAGAGGACAGTACTACCCGCGGGCTTTCTTT

J gene: TRBJ2-3
V gene: TRBV13
clone size: .
D gene: .
CDR3 protein: CASSQKDTQYF
CDR3 DNA: TGTGCCAGCAGCCAAAAAGATACGCAGTATTTT

J gene: TRBJ1-1
V gene: TRBV10-3
clone size: .
D gene: TRBD1
CDR3 protein: CAISAGDSDEAFF
CDR3 DNA: TGTGCCATCAGTGCCGGGGACAGCGATGAAGCTTTCTTT

J gene: TRBJ1-3
V gene: TRBV28
clone size: .
D gene: .
CDR3 protein: CASSYGRVSGNTIYF
CDR3 DNA: TGTGCCAGCAGTTATGGCAGGGTCTCTGGAAACACCATATATTTT

J gene: TRBJ2-7
V gene: TRBV14
clone size: once
D gene: .
CDR3 protein: CASSQGGTAPYEQYF
CDR3 DNA: TGTGCCAGCAGCCAAGGGGGCACGGCCCCCTACGAGCAGTACTTC

J gene: TRBJ2-5
V gene: TRBV27
clone size: .
D gene: TRBD2
CDR3 protein: CASSSRTSGRAETQYF
CDR3 DNA: TGTGCCAGCAGTTCCAGGACTAGCGGGAGGGCGGAGACCCAGTACTTC

J gene: TRBJ1-1
V gene: TRBV30
clone size: .
D gene: TRBD1
CDR3 protein: CASTLRTGRITEAFF
CDR3 DNA: TGTGCCTCTACCCTCCGGACAGGAAGAATCACTGAAGCTTTCTTT

J gene: TRBJ1-5
V gene: TRBV10-3
clone size: .
D gene: .
CDR3 protein: CAIRGEGNQPQHF
CDR3 DNA: TGTGCCATCAGGGGAGAGGGCAATCAGCCCCAGCATTTT

J gene: TRBJ1-2
V gene: TRBV18
clone size: .
D gene: .
CDR3 protein: CASSPPLGQGFGYTF
CDR3 DNA: TGTGCCAGCTCACCACCGCTCGGGCAGGGGTTCGGCTACACCTTC